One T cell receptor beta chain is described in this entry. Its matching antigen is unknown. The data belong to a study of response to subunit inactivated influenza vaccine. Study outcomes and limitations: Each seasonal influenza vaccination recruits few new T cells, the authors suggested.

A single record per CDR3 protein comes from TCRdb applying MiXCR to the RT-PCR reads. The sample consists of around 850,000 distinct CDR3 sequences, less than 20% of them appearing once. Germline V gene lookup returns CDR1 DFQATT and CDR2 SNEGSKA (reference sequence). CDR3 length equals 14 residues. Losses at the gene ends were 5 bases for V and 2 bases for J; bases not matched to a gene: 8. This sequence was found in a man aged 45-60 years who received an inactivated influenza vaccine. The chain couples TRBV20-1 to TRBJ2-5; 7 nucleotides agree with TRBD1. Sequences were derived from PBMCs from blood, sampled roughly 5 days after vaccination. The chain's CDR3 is CSAPQQGQQETQYF. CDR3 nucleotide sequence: TGCAGTGCTCCTCAGCAGGGACAGCAAGAGACCCAGTACTTC.